These T cell receptor beta chains were read from a single sample in a study of cytomegalovirus exposure and HLA in healthy donors. Method: immunoSEQ multiplex PCR; TCRdb's copy keeps in-frame clones and lacks some. The sample has 150,000 to 200,000 clones, over 65% seen once. The source material was PBMCs. The source of these receptors is a man between 18 and 35 years old in good health and CMV-seropositive. CDR3s leave out the opening cysteine and the closing phenylalanine or tryptophan. Each record gives: J gene, V gene, CDR3 protein.

j_gene: TRBJ1-1
v_gene: TRBV5-1
CDR3aa: ASSSQGAREAF

j_gene: TRBJ2-1
v_gene: TRBV27
CDR3aa: ASSFLGANEQF

j_gene: TRBJ2-1
v_gene: TRBV28
CDR3aa: ASSGFGGKSYNEQF

j_gene: TRBJ2-7
v_gene: TRBV5-1
CDR3aa: ASSSSQGSSYEQY

j_gene: TRBJ2-1
v_gene: TRBV4-1
CDR3aa: ASSVAGVSNEQF

j_gene: TRBJ2-1
v_gene: TRBV27
CDR3aa: ASEGLAGGGSYNEQF

j_gene: TRBJ2-7
v_gene: TRBV2
CDR3aa: ASRGVGLGFYEQY

j_gene: TRBJ1-2
v_gene: TRBV5-4
CDR3aa: ASSQSTGYGYT

j_gene: TRBJ2-5
v_gene: TRBV7-2
CDR3aa: ASIQGSGSYLETQY

j_gene: TRBJ1-2
v_gene: TRBV6-5
CDR3aa: ATSLRGYGYT

j_gene: TRBJ2-1
v_gene: TRBV25-1
CDR3aa: ASSESLASYNEQF

j_gene: TRBJ2-7
v_gene: TRBV9
CDR3aa: ASSPWDRGNEQY

j_gene: TRBJ2-7
v_gene: TRBV28
CDR3aa: ASSLWGRGPYEQY

j_gene: TRBJ2-7
v_gene: TRBV25-1
CDR3aa: ASSELGGSEQY

j_gene: TRBJ1-2
v_gene: TRBV9
CDR3aa: ASAPGVEGARYGYT

j_gene: TRBJ2-1
v_gene: TRBV9
CDR3aa: ASRPSSAGSYNEQF

j_gene: TRBJ1-2
v_gene: TRBV27
CDR3aa: ASSSGEDAGYT

j_gene: TRBJ2-3
v_gene: TRBV27
CDR3aa: ASSTSGGRGTDTQY

j_gene: TRBJ2-7
v_gene: TRBV5-4
CDR3aa: ASSLAQAATPYEQY

j_gene: TRBJ2-3
v_gene: TRBV28
CDR3aa: ASSFTLSGTDTQY

j_gene: TRBJ2-6
v_gene: TRBV18
CDR3aa: ASSRDFSGANVLT

j_gene: TRBJ1-1
v_gene: TRBV2
CDR3aa: ASSVLMNTEAF

j_gene: TRBJ2-3
v_gene: TRBV5-4
CDR3aa: ASSPRDSSTDTQY

j_gene: TRBJ2-5
v_gene: TRBV5-6
CDR3aa: ASRPTSEYQETQY

j_gene: TRBJ2-3
v_gene: TRBV19
CDR3aa: ASTHLGKTGVPDTQY

j_gene: TRBJ2-7
v_gene: TRBV10-3
CDR3aa: AISRTGDEQY

j_gene: TRBJ1-2
v_gene: TRBV6-6
CDR3aa: ASRDRDYGYT